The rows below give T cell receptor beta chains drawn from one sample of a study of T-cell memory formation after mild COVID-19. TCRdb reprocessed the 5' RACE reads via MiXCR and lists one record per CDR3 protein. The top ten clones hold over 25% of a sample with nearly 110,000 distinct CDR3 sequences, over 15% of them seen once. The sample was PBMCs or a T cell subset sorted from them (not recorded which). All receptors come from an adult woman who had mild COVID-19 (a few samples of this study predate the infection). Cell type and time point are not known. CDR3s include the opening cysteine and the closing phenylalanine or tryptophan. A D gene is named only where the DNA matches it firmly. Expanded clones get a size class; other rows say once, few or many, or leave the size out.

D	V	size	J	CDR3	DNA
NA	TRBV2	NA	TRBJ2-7	CASCYEAYEQYF	TGTGCCAGCTGCTACGAGGCGTACGAGCAGTACTTC
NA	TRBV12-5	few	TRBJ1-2	CASALENYGYTF	TGTGCTAGTGCCTTGGAGAACTATGGCTACACCTTC
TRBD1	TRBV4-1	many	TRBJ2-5	CASSFGQGASETQYF	TGCGCCAGCAGCTTCGGACAGGGGGCGTCAGAGACCCAGTACTTC
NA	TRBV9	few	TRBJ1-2	CASSVGVGDGYTF	TGTGCCAGCAGCGTAGGTGTCGGGGATGGCTACACCTTC
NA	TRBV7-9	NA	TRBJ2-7	CASSPPRISYEQYF	TGTGCCAGCAGCCCACCTCGGATATCCTACGAGCAGTACTTC
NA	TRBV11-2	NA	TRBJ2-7	CASSLGLAPEQYF	TGTGCCAGCAGCTTAGGCTTAGCTCCCGAGCAGTACTTC
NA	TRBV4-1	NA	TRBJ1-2	CASSQDRAGAEDGYTF	TGCGCCAGCAGCCAAGATCGCGCGGGGGCTGAGGATGGCTACACCTTC
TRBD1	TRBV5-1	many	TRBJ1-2	CASSSEGTGYGYTF	TGCGCCAGCAGCTCGGAGGGGACAGGGTATGGCTACACCTTC
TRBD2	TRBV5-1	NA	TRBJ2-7	CASSLAGLSYEQYF	TGCGCCAGCAGTCTAGCGGGACTCTCCTACGAGCAGTACTTC
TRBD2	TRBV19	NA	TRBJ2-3	CASSLRQLAGGLTSTDTQYF	TGTGCCAGTAGTCTACGACAACTAGCGGGGGGACTAACTAGCACAGATACGCAGTATTTT
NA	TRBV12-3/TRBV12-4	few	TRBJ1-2	CASSFHAFSGYTF	TGTGCCAGCAGTTTTCACGCCTTTTCTGGCTACACCTTC
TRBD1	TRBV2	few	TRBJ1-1	CASSVPTGGDTEAFF	TGTGCCAGCAGTGTCCCGACAGGGGGGGACACTGAAGCTTTCTTT
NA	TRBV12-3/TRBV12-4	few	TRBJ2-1	CASSFELPGTEQFF	TGTGCCAGCAGTTTCGAGCTGCCCGGGACAGAGCAGTTCTTC
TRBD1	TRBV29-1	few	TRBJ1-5	CSVQTGNSNQPQHF	TGCAGCGTACAGACAGGGAACAGCAATCAGCCCCAGCATTTT
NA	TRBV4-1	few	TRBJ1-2	CASSHAAGDGRYGYTF	TGCGCCAGCAGCCATGCGGCTGGGGACGGACGCTATGGCTACACCTTC